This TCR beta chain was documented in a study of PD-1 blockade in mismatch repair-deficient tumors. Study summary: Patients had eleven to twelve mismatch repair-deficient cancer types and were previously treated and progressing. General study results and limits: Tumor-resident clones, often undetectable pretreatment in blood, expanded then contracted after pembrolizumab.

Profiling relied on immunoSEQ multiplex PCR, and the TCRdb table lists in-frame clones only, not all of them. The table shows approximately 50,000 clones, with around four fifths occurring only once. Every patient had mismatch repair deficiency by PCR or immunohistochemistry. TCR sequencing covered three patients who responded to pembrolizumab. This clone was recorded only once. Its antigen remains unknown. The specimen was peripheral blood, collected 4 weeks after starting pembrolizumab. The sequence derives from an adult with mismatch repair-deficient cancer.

Here the CDR3 reads CASSLDRAENTIYF. The CDR3 region has the DNA TGTGCCAGCTCCCTGGACAGGGCTGAAAACACCATATATTTT. V gene TRBV18 combines with J gene TRBJ1-3; 8 bases agree with TRBD1. With V trimmed by 6 bases and J by 6 bases, 7 bases remained unmatched. The CDR3 extends over 14 amino acids. Germline loops: CDR1 KGHSH, CDR2 LQKENI.